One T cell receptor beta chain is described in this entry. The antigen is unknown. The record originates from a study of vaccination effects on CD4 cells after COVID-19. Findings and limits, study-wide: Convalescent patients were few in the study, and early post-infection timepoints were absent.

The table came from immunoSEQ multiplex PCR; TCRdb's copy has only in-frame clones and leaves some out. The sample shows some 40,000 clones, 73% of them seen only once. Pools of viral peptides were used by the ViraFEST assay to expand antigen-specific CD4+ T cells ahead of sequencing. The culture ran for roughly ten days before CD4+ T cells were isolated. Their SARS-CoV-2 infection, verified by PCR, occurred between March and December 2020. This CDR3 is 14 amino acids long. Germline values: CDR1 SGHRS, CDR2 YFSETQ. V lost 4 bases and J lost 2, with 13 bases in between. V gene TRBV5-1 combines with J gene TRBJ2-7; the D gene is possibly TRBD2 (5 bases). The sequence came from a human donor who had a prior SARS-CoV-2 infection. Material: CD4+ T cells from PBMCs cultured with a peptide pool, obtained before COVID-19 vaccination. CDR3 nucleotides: TGCGCCAGCAGCCCGGGGTCGTTTCCCTACGAGCAGTACTTC. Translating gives CASSPGSFPYEQYF.